Listed here are 5 T cell receptor beta chains from one sample, sequenced in a study of T cell responses to AZD1222 COVID-19 vaccine. Sequencing was performed with immunoSEQ multiplex PCR; in TCRdb, only in-frame clones are kept and a portion is missing. The repertoire holds 130,000 to 150,000 clones, with over 80% as singletons. The sequenced sample was peripheral blood, obtained on day 0 of MenACWY control vaccination. These receptors all come from an adult in good health.

The CDR3 spells CASSASGQSTGELFF. CDR3 bases: TGTGCCAGCAGTGCGAGCGGGCAATCCACCGGGGAGCTGTTTTTT. This chain joins TRBV2 and TRBJ2-2; weak D call: TRBD2 (6 bases). This CDR3 spans 15 amino acids. Trimming stripped 4 bases from V and 4 bases from J, with 13 bases between. CDR1 and CDR2 from the germline V gene are SNHLY and FYNNEI.

V gene TRBV28 combines with J gene TRBJ2-3, with 11 bases lining up with TRBD2. The germline V gene encodes CDR1 MDHEN and CDR2 SYDVKM. The CDR3 contains 16 residues. The ends lost 6 bases at V and 1 base at J; junction bases unmatched: 6. The CDR3 nucleotides read TGTGCCAGCAGGACAACTAGCGGGAGCGGCACAGATACGCAGTATTTT. Protein sequence: CASRTTSGSGTDTQYF.

The chain recombines TRBV7-2 with TRBJ2-5; D is ambiguous. Germline V CDR1 and CDR2: SGHTA, FQGNSA. V was cut by 3 bases and J by 1 base, with 12 bases left in between. The CDR3 sequence is 15 residues long. The CDR3 protein is CASSFRPSSQETQYF. DNA of the CDR3: TGTGCCAGCAGCTTTCGGCCTTCCTCCCAAGAGACCCAGTACTTC.

The chain has TRBV6-5 and TRBJ1-1; 10 bases map to TRBD1. The V gene end was trimmed by 1 base and the J gene end by 8 bases; junction bases not matched to a gene: 10. Germline assignment: CDR1 MNHEY and CDR2 SVGAGI. The CDR3 length is 16 residues. In DNA, the CDR3 is TGTGCCAGCAGTTACTTTACAGACAGGGGGCTTTTCGAAGCTTTCTTT. Its protein product is CASSYFTDRGLFEAFF.

The gene calls are TRBV5-1 and TRBJ1-1, with D hard to call. The CDR3 is 13 amino acids. The ends were cut back, 1 base at V and 2 bases at J, with 6 bases in the middle. Germline assignment: CDR1 SGHRS and CDR2 YFSETQ. The CDR3 region has the DNA TGCGCCAGCAGCTTGAATACAAACACTGAAGCTTTCTTT. It specifies CASSLNTNTEAFF.